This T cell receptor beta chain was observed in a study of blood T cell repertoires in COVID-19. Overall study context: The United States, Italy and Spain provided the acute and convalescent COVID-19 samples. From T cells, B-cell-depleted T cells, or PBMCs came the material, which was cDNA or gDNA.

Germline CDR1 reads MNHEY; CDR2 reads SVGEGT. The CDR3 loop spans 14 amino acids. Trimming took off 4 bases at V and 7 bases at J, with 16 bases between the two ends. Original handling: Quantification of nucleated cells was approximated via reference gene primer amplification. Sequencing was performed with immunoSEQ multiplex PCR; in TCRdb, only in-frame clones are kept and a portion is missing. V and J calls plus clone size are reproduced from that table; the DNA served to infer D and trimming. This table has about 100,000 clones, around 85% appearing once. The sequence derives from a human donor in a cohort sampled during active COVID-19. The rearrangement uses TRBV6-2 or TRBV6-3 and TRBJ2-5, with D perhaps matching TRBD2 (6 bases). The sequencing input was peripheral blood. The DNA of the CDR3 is TGTGCCAGCAGTTTGAGGGAGGACCCTAGGACCCAGTACTTC. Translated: CASSLREDPRTQYF.